This passage covers 20 T cell receptor beta chains from one sample sequenced in a study of PD-1 blockade in classical Hodgkin lymphoma. Exposure to brentuximab vedotin varied, and each patient had relapsed following autologous stem cell transplantation. Sequencing used immunoSEQ multiplex PCR; TCRdb keeps in-frame clones, though not all of them. The repertoire holds 31,000 or so clones, around three quarters seen once, with 3.5% to 4.5% in the top ten. This specimen was peripheral blood mononuclear cells (PBMCs), taken before the second cycle of nivolumab. These receptors came from a human donor with classical Hodgkin lymphoma.

The CDR3 sequence is CATHAGGGYEQYF. The CDR3 DNA follows: TGTGCCACGCACGCGGGAGGGGGGTACGAGCAGTACTTC. The chain couples TRBV6-5 to TRBJ2-7, with 9 nucleotides matching TRBD2. The germline CDR1 and CDR2 sequences are MNHEY and SVGAGI. V was clipped by 10 bases and J by 4 bases; unmatched bases: 8. There are 13 residues in the CDR3.

The chain has TRBV7-9 and TRBJ1-3; D not certain. V lost 2 bases and J lost 5, with 13 bases in between. Germline values: CDR1 SEHNR, CDR2 FQNEAQ (reference sequence). The CDR3 totals 15 residues. This chain's CDR3 is CASSLSPDGRNTIYF. DNA of the CDR3: TGTGCCAGCAGCTTAAGCCCGGACGGGCGAAACACCATATATTTT. The full variable domain, its missing parts supplied by reference TRBV7-9 and TRBJ1-3, is DTGVSQNPRHKITKRGQNVTFRCDPISEHNRLYWYRQTLGQGPEFLTYFQNEAQLEKSRLLSDRFSAERPKGSFSTLEIQRTEQGDSAMYLCASSLSPDGRNTIYFGEGSWLTVV.

V is TRBV7-9 and J is TRBJ2-1, with 10 bases that match TRBD2. In germline, CDR1 is SEHNR, CDR2 FQNEAQ (reference sequence). The trim removed 2 bases at V and 7 bases at J, leaving 8 bases unmatched. The CDR3 contains 16 residues. CDR3 nucleotide sequence: TGTGCCAGCAGCTTAACGGCTAGCGGGAGTTGGAATGAGCAGTTCTTC. Translated, it gives CASSLTASGSWNEQFF.

The DNA for the CDR3 is TGTGCCAGCAGCTTAGGGCGCAAAGAGTGGGAGACCCAGTACTTC. Encoded protein: CASSLGRKEWETQYF. This chain joins TRBV7-8 and TRBJ2-5; D unclear. The CDR3 is 15 residues long. Trimming cost V 1 base and J 5 bases, with 14 bases left between them. Germline V gene lookup returns CDR1 SGHVS and CDR2 FQNEAQ.

The V gene is TRBV7-2, the J gene TRBJ2-5; D remains unclear. V was shortened by 3 bases and J by 4 bases, with 3 bases between the two germline ends. Germline CDR1 SGHTA, CDR2 FQGNSA. The CDR3 consists of 11 residues. As DNA, the CDR3 is TGTGCCAGCAGCTTCTCAGAGACCCAGTACTTC. This gives the protein CASSFSETQYF. Filled out from reference TRBV7-2 and TRBJ2-5, the complete variable domain reads GAGVSQSPSNKVTEKGKDVELRCDPISGHTALYWYRQSLGQGLEFLIYFQGNSAPDKSGLPSDRFSAERTGGSVSTLTIQRTQQEDSAVYLCASSFSETQYFGPGTRLLVL.

This clone was observed a single time. The gene calls are TRBV25-1 and TRBJ1-1; D is unclear. Germline CDR1 MGHDK, CDR2 SYGVNS. This CDR3 has 12 amino acids. Trimming stripped 7 bases from V and 4 bases from J, with 10 bases between. CDR3 sequence (DNA): TGTGCCAGCAAGGGAGCATCCACTGAAGCTTTCTTT. Residues: CASKGASTEAFF. The whole variable domain, filled in from reference TRBV25-1 and TRBJ1-1, reads EADIYQTPRYLVIGTGKKITLECSQTMGHDKMYWYQQDPGMELHLIHYSYGVNSTEKGDLSSESTVSRIRTEHFPLTLESARPSHTSQYLCASKGASTEAFFGQGTRLTVV.

This clone was seen just once. The chain uses TRBV7-2 and TRBJ2-5; D is undetermined. The CDR3 runs to 15 residues. V was trimmed by 1 base and J by 4 bases, leaving 13 bases between them. The germline CDR1 and CDR2 sequences are SGHTA and FQGNSA. CDR3 coding DNA: TGTGCCAGCAGCTTAGTGGGCAGTTTCCCAGAGACCCAGTACTTC. Its translation is CASSLVGSFPETQYF.

This chain joins TRBV28 and TRBJ1-1; the D is unclear. There are 16 residues in the CDR3. The germline gives CDR1 MDHEN, CDR2 SYDVKM. Between the trimmed V and J ends, which lost 1 base and 3 bases, there was a span of 15 bases. As DNA, the CDR3 is TGTGCCAGCAGTTTATATCGGGCGGACGTTTACACTGAAGCTTTCTTT. This encodes CASSLYRADVYTEAFF.

The CDR3 DNA reads as TGTGCCAGTACCATAAGGAGGGGAAGCTCCAATGGCTACACCTTC. Translating it yields CASTIRRGSSNGYTF. V gene TRBV19 combines with J gene TRBJ1-2; TRBD1 is a possible D gene (5 bases). This CDR3 spans 15 amino acids. CDR1 LNHDA and CDR2 SQIVND come from the germline V gene (reference sequence). The V end lost 7 bases, the J end lost 6 bases, and 21 bases lay between the germline ends. Based on the CDR3 plus reference TRBV19 and TRBJ1-2, the full variable domain is DGGITQSPKYLFRKEGQNVTLSCEQNLNHDAMYWYRQDPGQGLRLIYYSQIVNDFQKGDIAEGYSVSREKKESFPLTVTSAQKNPTAFYLCASTIRRGSSNGYTFGSGTRLTVV.

The chain carries TRBV5-8 and TRBJ2-7; the D gene is possibly TRBD2 (5 bases). Germline CDR1 SGHTS, CDR2 YDEGEE. CDR3 length equals 11 residues. V was clipped by 6 bases and J by 9 bases, with 13 bases between them. CDR3 protein: CASTEAIAQYF. CDR3 coding DNA: TGTGCCAGCACGGAGGCCATCGCGCAGTACTTC.

This chain joins TRBV5-4 and TRBJ1-6; tentative D call: TRBD1 (6 bases). The CDR3 extends over 14 amino acids. Germline CDR1 and CDR2: SGHNT and YYREEE (reference sequence). V lost 3 bases and J lost 4, with 8 bases in between. The CDR3 region has the DNA TGTGCCAGCAGCTCACAGGGTTATAATTCACCCCTCCACTTT. Translating it yields CASSSQGYNSPLHF.

The V call is TRBV2, the J call TRBJ1-4, with 8 bases fitting TRBD1. The CDR3 contains 15 residues. In germline, CDR1 is SNHLY, CDR2 FYNNEI. Germline trimming cut 7 bases from V and 7 bases from J; bases unmatched to any gene: 11. The CDR3 sequence: CASNQALQGGEKLFF. DNA of the CDR3: TGTGCCAGCAATCAGGCGTTACAGGGGGGTGAAAAACTGTTTTTT.

Here the CDR3 reads CASSVGWADNSPLHF. The CDR3 DNA sequence: TGTGCCAGCAGCGTAGGTTGGGCCGATAATTCACCCCTCCACTTT. This sequence joins TRBV9 and TRBJ1-6, with unresolved D. Per the germline V gene, CDR1 is SGDLS and CDR2 is YYNGEE. The CDR3 runs to 15 residues. The V and J ends lost 0 bases and 5 bases respectively, with 9 bases between them. Together with reference TRBV9 and TRBJ1-6, the CDR3 gives the full variable domain: DSGVTQTPKHLITATGQRVTLRCSPRSGDLSVYWYQQSLDQGLQFLIQYYNGEERAKGNILERFSAQQFPDLHSELNLSSLELGDSALYFCASSVGWADNSPLHFGNGTRLTVT.

This clone came up a few times. The chain joins TRBV28 to TRBJ1-1, with 8 nucleotides matching TRBD1. This CDR3 spans 14 amino acids. V lost 2 bases to trimming and J lost 7 bases; unmatched junction nucleotides: 6. Germline V lookup: CDR1 MDHEN, CDR2 SYDVKM. The CDR3 nucleotides read TGTGCCAGCAGTTTAACAGGGGGATACAGTGAAGCTTTCTTT. This translates into CASSLTGGYSEAFF.

This rearrangement joins TRBV6-5 to TRBJ2-7; 12 bases line up with TRBD2. V lost 5 bases to trimming and J lost 1 base; unmatched junction nucleotides: 3. The CDR3 has 15 amino acids. The germline CDR1 and CDR2 sequences are MNHEY and SVGAGI. CDR3 loop: CASSRTSGTSYEQYF. DNA for the CDR3: TGTGCCAGCAGTCGGACTAGCGGGACGTCCTACGAGCAGTACTTC.

This chain connects TRBV2 to TRBJ1-5; D is ambiguous. Trimming cost V 7 bases and J 0 bases, with 13 bases left between them. The V gene's germline CDR1 is SNHLY and CDR2 FYNNEI. The CDR3 sequence is 15 residues long. The CDR3 reads CASTQEGLSNQPQHF. For the CDR3, the DNA is TGTGCCAGCACCCAGGAGGGCCTTAGCAATCAGCCCCAGCATTTT. The variable domain in full, with the rest retrieved from reference TRBV2 and TRBJ1-5, is EPEVTQTPSHQVTQMGQEVILRCVPISNHLYFYWYRQILGQKVEFLVSFYNNEISEKSEIFDDQFSVERPDGSNFTLKIRSTKLEDSAMYFCASTQEGLSNQPQHFGDGTRLSIL.

The chain links TRBV5-1 to TRBJ1-2; tentative D call: TRBD1 (6 bases). Between the trimmed V and J ends, which lost 4 bases and 2 bases, there was a span of 12 bases. The CDR3 extends over 14 amino acids. Per the germline V gene, CDR1 is SGHRS and CDR2 is YFSETQ. As DNA, the CDR3 is TGCGCCAGCAGCACCGACAGGCCCAACTATGGCTACACCTTC. It yields the protein CASSTDRPNYGYTF.

This chain links TRBV6-1 with TRBJ1-5; D uncertain. The CDR3 runs 13 residues. Germline CDR1 is MNHNS and CDR2 is SASEGT. The ends were cut back, 5 bases at V and 9 bases at J, with 14 bases in the middle. The CDR3, as DNA: TGTGCCAGCAGTCCCAGAAGGGAGGGGCCCCAGCATTTT. Encoded protein: CASSPRREGPQHF.

The count of this clone is one. The chain carries TRBV5-1 and TRBJ2-3; D is ambiguous. CDR3 length: 13 residues. Germline CDR1 is SGHRS and CDR2 is YFSETQ. With 3 bases removed from V and 3 bases from J, the gap between germline ends came to 8 bases. CDR3 coding DNA: TGCGCCAGCAGCTCCGCCCGGACAGATACGCAGTATTTT. Its translation: CASSSARTDTQYF.

This clone appeared a few times. This chain uses TRBV7-3 with TRBJ2-3, with 8 bases matching TRBD2. Per germline, CDR1 SGHTA and CDR2 FQGTGA. V trimming: 1 base; J trimming: 0 bases; junction bases outside the gene matches: 6. The CDR3 loop spans 17 amino acids. In nucleotides, the CDR3 is TGTGCCAGCAGCTTAAACTCCCCTAGCGGGAGCACAGATACGCAGTATTTT. Protein sequence: CASSLNSPSGSTDTQYF.